The clone carrying this T cell receptor beta chain was counted ten times or more. Its matching antigen is unknown. TCRdb processed the 5' RACE reads anew with MiXCR; each CDR3 protein has one entry. Here the sample spans roughly 220,000 distinct CDR3 sequences, approximately 16% being singletons. This entry belongs to a study of CD8 T cells in ankylosing spondylitis. Findings of the study overall: Characteristic of ankylosing spondylitis blood, it appeared, was a TCR beta motif comprising roughly 8 highly homologous variants.

Germline V gives CDR1 SEHNR, CDR2 FQNEAQ (reference sequence). V was trimmed by 1 base and J by 0 bases, leaving 12 bases between them. The CDR3 spans 16 residues. This receptor was taken from a male donor with ankylosing spondylitis. The V gene is TRBV7-9, the J gene TRBJ1-1; TRBD1 might be the D (5 bases). The material sequenced was blood, either unsorted or a sorted T cell fraction (not recorded which). The CDR3 nucleotides read TGTGCCAGCAGCTTAGTGGGGGTAGAGATGAACACTGAAGCTTTCTTT. It is translated as CASSLVGVEMNTEAFF. Drawing the rest from reference TRBV7-9 and TRBJ1-1, the complete variable domain is DTGVSQNPRHKITKRGQNVTFRCDPISEHNRLYWYRQTLGQGPEFLTYFQNEAQLEKSRLLSDRFSAERPKGSFSTLEIQRTEQGDSAMYLCASSLVGVEMNTEAFFGQGTRLTVV.